This T cell receptor (beta chain) stems from a study of cytomegalovirus exposure and HLA in healthy donors. Study results and limitations: Compared with the roughly 730-donor mean, an Asian-associated ancestry cluster reportedly had fewer N-insertions, according to a later analysis.

Concerning this clone: Its antigen remains unknown.

60 Vbeta and 13 Jbeta primers were used in PCR. Repertoires were generated with immunoSEQ multiplex PCR, while TCRdb's copy carries only in-frame clones and drops some. Reported are about 130,000 clones; the ten largest clones contain approximately 1.9%. The sample comprised PBMCs. The clonotype was recovered from a woman aged 60-75 years in good health and CMV-seronegative.

The CDR3 here is CATRRQGVNYGYTF. The CDR3 DNA reads as TGTGCCACCAGAAGACAGGGGGTAAACTATGGCTACACCTTC. This chain links TRBV15 with TRBJ1-2; 9 nucleotides align to TRBD1. J lost 2 bases, V lost 6 bases, and 4 bases had no gene match. The length of the CDR3 is 14 residues. Looked up from germline, CDR1 is LNHNV and CDR2 is YYDKDF (reference sequence).